This TCR beta chain derives from a study of blood T cell repertoires in COVID-19 (TCRdb year 2020). About the study as a whole: The collaborator samples originated in the United States, Italy and Spain and spanned the acute and convalescent phases of COVID-19. The material from the prospective study consisted of cDNA or gDNA derived from T cells, B-cell-depleted T cells, or PBMCs. The dataset comprised deeply sampled blood TCRbeta repertoires from subjects exposed to, actively infected with, or recovered from COVID-19. The repertoires were released in a freely available public database intended as a resource for research on the immune response to SARS-CoV-2. The samples were drawn from the first 160 participants of the ongoing ImmuneRACE study and from some 1,300 subjects provided by 6 global collaborators. The sample metadata nearly always contained a de-identified subject ID, COVID-19 status, age in years and sex. Where available, HLA class I and class II types were obtained from metadata supplied by the sample provider rather than from assay-based typing. On the study overall, not on this receptor specifically: How much clinical and demographic metadata was included differed by source and by participant, and the metadata was provided uncurated.

The V and J ends are trimmed by 2 bases and 6 bases, leaving 16 bases between them. For CDR1 and CDR2, the germline V gene lists SGHTA and FQGTGA. CDR3 length: 16 amino acids, cysteine to phenylalanine. CDR3 DNA only is kept here, 48 bases in frame from base 1. Each collaborating institution followed its own protocols to collect whole blood in K2EDTA tubes. Collaborator samples were shipped for TCRbeta analysis as frozen whole blood, isolated PBMCs, or DNA extracted from either sample type. The immunoSEQ Assay, a bias-controlled multiplex PCR, was used to amplify TCRbeta CDR3 regions from genomic DNA. The authors' analysis ran thus. The number of nucleated cells in each sample was estimated from the amplification of reference gene primers within the assay. To quantify the absolute abundance of each unique TCRbeta CDR3 rearrangement, sequence reads were collapsed and filtered. For each sample, productive Simpson clonality was calculated by taking the square root of Simpson's diversity index across productive rearrangements. TCRdb mirrors the immuneACCESS table, restricted to in-frame sequences. Some clones are absent from its copies; in checked studies, under half trace to an unresolved V gene, and the reason for the others is unknown. That table supplies the V and J calls and clone size; D and trimming were determined from the DNA. This sample holds fewer than 350,000 clones; approximately 81% were observed only once. The top ten clonotypes cover 2.5% to 3% of the sample.

As for this clone: The target of this receptor is not known. It has no much larger one-base neighbor in the sample; base qualities were not kept.

Sequences were obtained from peripheral blood. The chain was built from TRBV7-3 and TRBJ2-2; the D gene is perhaps TRBD1, from 6 matching bases. The clonotype comes from an older woman with active or convalescent COVID-19. The CDR3 region reads CASSLGTQGSAGELFF. The DNA reads as follows: TGTGCCAGCAGCTTAGGGACACAGGGCTCGGCCGGGGAGCTGTTTTTT.